Listed below are T cell receptor beta chains from one sample, sequenced in a study of blood T cell repertoires in COVID-19. TCRdb keeps only in-frame clones here, not all; method: immunoSEQ multiplex PCR. The data hold roughly 99,000 clones, with more than 70% observed a single time. Sequencing was carried out using peripheral blood. Receptor source: a man over 45 with active or convalescent COVID-19. Each CDR3 is given with its conserved first and last residue. Each record gives: CDR3 protein, CDR3 DNA, D gene, V gene, J gene, clone size. D genes are given only for firm matches. Not all rows give a size; the values are once, few, many and, for expanded clones, a class.

cdr3_aa: CASSQDGSGGLQPQHF; cdr3_nt: TGCGCCAGCAGCCAAGATGGGAGCGGCGGGCTTCAGCCCCAGCATTTT; d_call: NA; v_call: TRBV4-1; j_call: TRBJ1-5; clone_size: once
cdr3_aa: CASSFPPLYEQFF; cdr3_nt: TGTGCCAGCAGTTTCCCCCCTCTATATGAGCAGTTCTTC; d_call: NA; v_call: TRBV28; j_call: TRBJ2-1; clone_size: once
cdr3_aa: CSVEGQGTDTQYF; cdr3_nt: TGCAGCGTTGAGGGGCAGGGCACAGATACGCAGTATTTT; d_call: NA; v_call: TRBV29-1; j_call: TRBJ2-3; clone_size: NA
cdr3_aa: CASSRGSMNTEAFF; cdr3_nt: TGTGCCAGCAGTAGGGGGAGTATGAACACTGAAGCTTTCTTT; d_call: NA; v_call: TRBV3-1/TRBV3-2; j_call: TRBJ1-1; clone_size: NA
cdr3_aa: CASSFARGGEQFF; cdr3_nt: TGTGCCAGCAGCTTTGCACGGGGGGGTGAGCAGTTCTTC; d_call: TRBD2; v_call: TRBV5-6; j_call: TRBJ2-1; clone_size: NA
cdr3_aa: CASSQGLGPTSPQFF; cdr3_nt: TGCGCCAGCAGCCAAGGCTTGGGGCCCACCTCACCGCAGTTCTTC; d_call: NA; v_call: TRBV4-1; j_call: TRBJ2-1; clone_size: NA
cdr3_aa: CAWTWSSSYNEQFF; cdr3_nt: TGTGCCTGGACGTGGAGCAGCTCCTACAATGAGCAGTTCTTC; d_call: NA; v_call: TRBV30; j_call: TRBJ2-1; clone_size: NA
cdr3_aa: CSAKPLENEQFF; cdr3_nt: TGCAGCGCCAAACCCTTGGAGAATGAGCAGTTCTTC; d_call: NA; v_call: TRBV29-1; j_call: TRBJ2-1; clone_size: NA
cdr3_aa: CASSPGDSSYNSPLHF; cdr3_nt: TGCGCCAGCAGCCCGGGCGACAGCTCCTATAATTCACCCCTCCACTTT; d_call: NA; v_call: TRBV4-1; j_call: TRBJ1-6; clone_size: once
cdr3_aa: CASSPTSGTLYNEQFF; cdr3_nt: TGTGCCAGCTCACCGACTAGCGGGACCCTATACAATGAGCAGTTCTTC; d_call: TRBD2; v_call: TRBV18; j_call: TRBJ2-1; clone_size: NA
cdr3_aa: CASSLEGQGYNEQFF; cdr3_nt: TGTGCCAGCAGCTTAGAGGGACAGGGATACAATGAGCAGTTCTTC; d_call: TRBD1; v_call: TRBV11-2; j_call: TRBJ2-1; clone_size: NA